Given below is one T cell receptor (beta chain) in context. The target of this receptor is not known. One base away there is no much larger clone; base qualities are not given. Genomic DNA was extracted from sorted cells for sequencing of the TCRbeta CDR3 region. The immunoSEQ Assay was used to sequence the TCRbeta CDR3 regions. What TCRdb holds here is the immuneACCESS table cut down to in-frame rearrangements. Part of the clones is not present; checked against another copy, under half of the missing clones reflect an unresolved V gene, and the others are unexplained. The sample table records more than 8,500 clones; approximately 68% of these occur just once. The top ten constitute approximately 39% of the sample. CDR1 SGHDT and CDR2 YYEEEE are derived from the germline V gene. V is shortened by 1 base, J by 5 bases, and the region joining them spans 15 bases. Measured from the cysteine to the phenylalanine, the CDR3 is 15 residues long. CDR3 DNA only is kept here, 45 bases in frame from base 1.

The data originate from a study of OX40 agonist ivuxolimab in advanced cancers. In terms of the full investigation: Ivuxolimab was an agonistic, fully human IgG2 monoclonal antibody directed against OX40 (CD134), a costimulatory receptor. Intravenous ivuxolimab was administered to patients every 2 weeks at six dose levels: 0.01, 0.1, 0.3, 1.5, 3 and 10 mg/kg. In the dose-escalation cohort, approximately 82% of patients were male, and the mean age was roughly 60 years with a range of about 20 to 80. Among the 52 dose-escalation patients, roughly 20 had hepatocellular carcinoma, roughly 15 melanoma, 9 renal cell carcinoma and 9 head and neck cancer. The paper describes the monotherapy dose-escalation part (N = 52 patients) of the phase I trial of ivuxolimab. The point of sequencing TCRbeta in the periphery was to test whether ivuxolimab changed TCR sequence diversity and drove clonal T-cell expansion. Patients were allowed to have had prior anti-PD-1, anti-PD-L1 or anti-CTLA-4 therapy, and less than 45% of the dose-escalation patients had previously received checkpoint inhibitors. Partial responses occurred in three dose-escalation patients: two with cutaneous melanoma and one with hepatocellular carcinoma. Findings and caveats that apply to the study as a whole: In partial responders in the 0.1-3.0 mg/kg groups, normalized peripheral clonal expansion was found to be among the lowest, especially among CD8+ T cells. After ivuxolimab, more expanded clones were found on average in CD8+ T cells than in CD4+ T cells. At doses of 0.1 to 3.0 mg/kg, clonal expansion of both CD4+ and CD8+ T cells in blood was seen between baseline and week 6. Low levels of normalized T-cell clonal expansion were also seen in some patients who did not respond. Which antigens the clonally expanded peripheral T cells were specific for was not determined.

The trial excluded patients who had a history of autoimmune disease or who were on systemic immunosuppression. Peripheral blood for TCR sequencing was collected from all dose cohorts at baseline, on cycle 4 day 1, and on cycle 7 day 1. Samples were obtained from an open-label, multicenter, first-in-human phase I dose-escalation trial of ivuxolimab. Adults with locally advanced or metastatic melanoma, renal cell, hepatocellular, or head and neck squamous cell carcinoma were enrolled in the trial. Before TCR sequencing, CD4+ and CD8+ T cells were separately sorted from peripheral blood. This chain is built from TRBV5-6 and TRBJ2-5; the D gene cannot be named for sure. The material was CD4+ or CD8+ T cells sorted from blood, obtained in a trial of the OX40 agonist ivuxolimab. This clonotype was sampled from an adult with an advanced solid tumor such as melanoma, head and neck, liver or kidney cancer. The CDR3 region has the sequence CASSLLRSRSETQYF. At the DNA level, the sequence is TGTGCCAGCAGCTTGCTCCGGTCCCGGTCCGAGACCCAGTACTTC.